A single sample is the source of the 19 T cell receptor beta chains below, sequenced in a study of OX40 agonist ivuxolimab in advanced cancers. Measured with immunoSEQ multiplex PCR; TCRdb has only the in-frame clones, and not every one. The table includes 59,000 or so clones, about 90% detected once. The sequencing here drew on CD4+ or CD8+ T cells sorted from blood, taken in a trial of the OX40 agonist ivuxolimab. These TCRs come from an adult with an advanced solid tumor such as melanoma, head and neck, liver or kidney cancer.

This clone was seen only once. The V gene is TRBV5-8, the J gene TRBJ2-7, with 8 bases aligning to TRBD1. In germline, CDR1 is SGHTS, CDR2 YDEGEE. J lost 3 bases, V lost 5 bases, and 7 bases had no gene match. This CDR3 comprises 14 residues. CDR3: CASRGTGQNYEQYF. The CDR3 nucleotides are TGTGCCAGCAGAGGGACAGGACAAAACTACGAGCAGTACTTC.

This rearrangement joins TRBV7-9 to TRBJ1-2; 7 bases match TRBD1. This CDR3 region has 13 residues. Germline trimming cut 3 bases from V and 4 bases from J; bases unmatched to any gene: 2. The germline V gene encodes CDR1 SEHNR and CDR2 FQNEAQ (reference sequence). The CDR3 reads CASSFGQAYGYTF. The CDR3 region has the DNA TGTGCCAGCAGCTTCGGACAGGCCTATGGCTACACCTTC. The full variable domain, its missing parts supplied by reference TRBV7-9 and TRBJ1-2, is DTGVSQNPRHKITKRGQNVTFRCDPISEHNRLYWYRQTLGQGPEFLTYFQNEAQLEKSRLLSDRFSAERPKGSFSTLEIQRTEQGDSAMYLCASSFGQAYGYTFGSGTRLTVV.

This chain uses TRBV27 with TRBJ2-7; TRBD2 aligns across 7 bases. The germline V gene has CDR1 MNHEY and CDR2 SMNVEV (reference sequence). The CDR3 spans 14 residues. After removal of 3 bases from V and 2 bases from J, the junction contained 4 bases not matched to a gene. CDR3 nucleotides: TGTGCCAGCAGTTTGGCTAGCGGACCCTACGAGCAGTACTTC. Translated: CASSLASGPYEQYF.

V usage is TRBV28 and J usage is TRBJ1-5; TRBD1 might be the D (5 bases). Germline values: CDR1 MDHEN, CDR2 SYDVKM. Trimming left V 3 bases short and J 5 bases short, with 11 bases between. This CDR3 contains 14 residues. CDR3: CASSFDSTYQPQHF. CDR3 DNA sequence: TGTGCCAGCAGTTTTGACAGTACCTATCAGCCCCAGCATTTT. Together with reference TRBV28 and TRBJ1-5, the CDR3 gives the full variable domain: DVKVTQSSRYLVKRTGEKVFLECVQDMDHENMFWYRQDPGLGLRLIYFSYDVKMKEKGDIPEGYSVSREKKERFSLILESASTNQTSMYLCASSFDSTYQPQHFGDGTRLSIL.

The CDR3 coding sequence is TGTGCCAGCAGCCTGAGTAACAGGGGCACGCAGTATTTT. It translates to CASSLSNRGTQYF. The chain combines TRBV11-2 with TRBJ2-3, with 7 bases that match TRBD1. This CDR3 is 13 amino acids long. Germline CDR1 reads SGHAT; CDR2 reads FQNNGV. Losses at the gene ends were 5 bases for V and 9 bases for J; bases not matched to a gene: 8.

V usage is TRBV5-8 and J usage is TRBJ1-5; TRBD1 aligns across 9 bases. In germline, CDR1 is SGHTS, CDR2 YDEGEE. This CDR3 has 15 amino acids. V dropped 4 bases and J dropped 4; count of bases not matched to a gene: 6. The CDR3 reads CASSHTGQGNQPQHF. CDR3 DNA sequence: TGTGCCAGCAGCCATACGGGACAGGGAAATCAGCCCCAGCATTTT.

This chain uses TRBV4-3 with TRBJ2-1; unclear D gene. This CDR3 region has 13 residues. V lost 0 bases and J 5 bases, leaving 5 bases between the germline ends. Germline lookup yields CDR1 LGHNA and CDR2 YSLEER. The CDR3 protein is CASSQDWHNEQFF. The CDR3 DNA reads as TGCGCCAGCAGCCAAGATTGGCACAATGAGCAGTTCTTC.

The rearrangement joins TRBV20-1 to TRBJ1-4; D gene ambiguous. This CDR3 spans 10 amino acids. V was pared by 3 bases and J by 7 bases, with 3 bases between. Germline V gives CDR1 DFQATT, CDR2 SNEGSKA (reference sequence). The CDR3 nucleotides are TGCAGTGCTAGCGGTGAAAAACTGTTTTTT. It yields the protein CSASGEKLFF.

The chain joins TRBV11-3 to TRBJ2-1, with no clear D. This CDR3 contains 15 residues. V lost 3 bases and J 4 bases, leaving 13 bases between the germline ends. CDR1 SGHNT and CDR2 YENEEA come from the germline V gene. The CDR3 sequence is CASSFRYARYNEQFF. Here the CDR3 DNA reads TGTGCCAGCAGCTTCCGGTATGCTCGATACAATGAGCAGTTCTTC.

The DNA of the CDR3 is TGTGCCAGCAGTTACTCGACGGGGGGTTACAAAGGGTTCTTC. Translated: CASSYSTGGYKGFF. The J gene is TRBJ2-1, the V gene TRBV6-6; 7 nucleotides match TRBD2. V shed 0 bases and J 15 bases; nucleotides not matched to a gene: 11. The CDR3 totals 14 residues. The germline V gene encodes CDR1 MNHNY and CDR2 SVGAGI (reference sequence).

The CDR3, as DNA: TGTGCCAGCTCCCCATGGGACAGGGGAACTGAAGCTTTCTTT. It codes for CASSPWDRGTEAFF. The J gene is TRBJ1-1, the V gene TRBV18; 10 positions agree with TRBD1. CDR3 length: 14 amino acids. J lost 5 bases, V lost 6 bases, and 6 bases had no gene match. Germline V gene data show CDR1 as KGHSH and CDR2 as LQKENI.

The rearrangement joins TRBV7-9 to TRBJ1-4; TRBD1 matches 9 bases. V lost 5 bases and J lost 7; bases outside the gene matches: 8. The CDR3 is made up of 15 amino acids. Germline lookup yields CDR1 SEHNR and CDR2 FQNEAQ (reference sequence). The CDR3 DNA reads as TGTGCCAGCAGCATGGGCGACAGGGGGACTGAAAAACTGTTTTTT. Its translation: CASSMGDRGTEKLFF.

The CDR3 reads CASSDYGVTSTDTQYF. The CDR3 nucleotides are TGTGCCAGCAGTGACTACGGGGTTACTAGCACAGATACGCAGTATTTT. The chain is built from TRBV25-1 and TRBJ2-3, with a possible D match to TRBD2 (5 bases). Germline lookup yields CDR1 MGHDK and CDR2 SYGVNS. Trimming cost V 3 bases and J 0 bases, with 13 bases left between them. The CDR3 runs to 16 residues.

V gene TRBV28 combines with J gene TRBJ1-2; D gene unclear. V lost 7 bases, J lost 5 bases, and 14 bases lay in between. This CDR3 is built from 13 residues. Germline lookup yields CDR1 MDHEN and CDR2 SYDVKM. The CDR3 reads CASTPAGWYGYTF. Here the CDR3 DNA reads TGTGCCAGCACCCCGGCGGGTTGGTATGGCTACACCTTC.

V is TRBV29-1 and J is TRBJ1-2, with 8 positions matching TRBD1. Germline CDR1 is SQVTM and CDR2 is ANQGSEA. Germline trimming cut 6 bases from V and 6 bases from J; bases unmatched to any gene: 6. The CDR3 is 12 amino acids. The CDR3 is CSVVQGGDGYTF. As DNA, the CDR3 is TGCAGCGTCGTACAGGGGGGGGATGGCTACACCTTC.

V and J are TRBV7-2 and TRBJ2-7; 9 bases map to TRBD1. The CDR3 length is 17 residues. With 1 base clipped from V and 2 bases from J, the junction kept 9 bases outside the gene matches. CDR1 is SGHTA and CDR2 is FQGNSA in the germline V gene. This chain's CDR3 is CASSLVGTGYNPYEQYF. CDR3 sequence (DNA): TGTGCCAGCAGCTTAGTAGGGACAGGGTATAATCCCTACGAGCAGTACTTC.

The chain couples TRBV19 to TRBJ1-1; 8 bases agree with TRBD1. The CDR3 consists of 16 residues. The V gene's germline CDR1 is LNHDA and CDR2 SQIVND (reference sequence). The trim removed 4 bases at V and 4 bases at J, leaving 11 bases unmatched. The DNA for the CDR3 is TGTGCCAGTAGTAGAAGGACAGGGTCTTCTTTCACTGAAGCTTTCTTT. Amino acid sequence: CASSRRTGSSFTEAFF.

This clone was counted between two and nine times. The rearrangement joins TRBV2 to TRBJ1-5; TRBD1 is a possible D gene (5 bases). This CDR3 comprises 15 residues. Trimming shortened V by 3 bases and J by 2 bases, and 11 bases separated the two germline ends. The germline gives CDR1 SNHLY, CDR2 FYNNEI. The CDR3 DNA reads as TGTGCCAGCAGTGATCAGAGGGGTGGCAATCAGCCCCAGCATTTT. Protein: CASSDQRGGNQPQHF. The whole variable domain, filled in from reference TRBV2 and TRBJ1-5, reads EPEVTQTPSHQVTQMGQEVILRCVPISNHLYFYWYRQILGQKVEFLVSFYNNEISEKSEIFDDQFSVERPDGSNFTLKIRSTKLEDSAMYFCASSDQRGGNQPQHFGDGTRLSIL.

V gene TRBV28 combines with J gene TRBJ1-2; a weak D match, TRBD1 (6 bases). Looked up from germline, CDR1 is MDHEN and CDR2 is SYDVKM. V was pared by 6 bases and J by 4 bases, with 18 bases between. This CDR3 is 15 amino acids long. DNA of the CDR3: TGTGCCAGCAGCCTAATCCGACAGGCCCCCTATGGCTACACCTTC. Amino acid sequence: CASSLIRQAPYGYTF.